This TCR beta chain was captured by sequencing in a study of T cell repertoires in aging, cancer and after chemotherapy. Study at large: About 8.8 million TCR reads were in the whole dataset. Findings and caveats of the study: Untreated cancer patients had significantly lower blood TCR diversity than age-matched healthy donors. Loss of evenness, beyond lost richness, contributed to age-related TCR diversity decline in cancer patients. Rebound thymic output was suggested by rising median generation probability during chemotherapy in each cancer cohort.

TCR beta rearrangements were amplified from peripheral blood genomic DNA. The CDR3 consists of 13 residues. The V end lost 3 bases, the J end lost 5 bases, and 7 bases lay between the germline ends. Germline assignment: CDR1 LGHNA and CDR2 YSLEER. TRB rearrangements spanning V, D and J were amplified using mixed TRB-A/B primers. TCRdb re-called the multiplex PCR reads with MiXCR, one entry per CDR3 protein. Of 2,100 or so distinct CDR3 sequences in the sample, roughly 25% were seen once. With respect to this clonotype: What it binds is not known.

The chain recombines TRBV4-3 with TRBJ2-2; the D call may be TRBD1 or TRBD2 (5 bases each). This TCR was recovered from a human donor with a solid tumor. Sequenced: blood. Written as DNA, the CDR3 is TGCGCCAGCAGCCAGGGGGAGACCGGGGAGCTGTTTTTT. Translated, it gives CASSQGETGELFF.